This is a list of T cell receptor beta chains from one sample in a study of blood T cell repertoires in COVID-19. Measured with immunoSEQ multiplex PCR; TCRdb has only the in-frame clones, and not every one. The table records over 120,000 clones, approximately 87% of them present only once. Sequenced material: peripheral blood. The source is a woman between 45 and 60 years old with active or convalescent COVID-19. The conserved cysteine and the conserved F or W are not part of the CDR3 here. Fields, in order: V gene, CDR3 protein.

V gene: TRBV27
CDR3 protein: ASSSPRTSGTYEQY

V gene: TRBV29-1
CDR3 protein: SVAGLAGVRHLSPYEQY

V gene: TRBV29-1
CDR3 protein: SVDQGAETQY

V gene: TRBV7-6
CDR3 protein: ASSLAVKRENTGELF

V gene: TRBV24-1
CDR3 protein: ATSDYGNIQY

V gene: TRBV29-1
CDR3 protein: SVHRANTEAF

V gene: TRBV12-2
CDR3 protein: ASRPTVGYGYT

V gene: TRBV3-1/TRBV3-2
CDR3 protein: ASSRLAGGRLETQY

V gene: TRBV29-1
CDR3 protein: SVDFRQGETQY

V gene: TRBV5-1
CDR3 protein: ASSLAGSGYEQY

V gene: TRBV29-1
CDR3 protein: SVGGSYGEVNYNEQF

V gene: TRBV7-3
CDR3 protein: ASSLNWQGPGNEQF

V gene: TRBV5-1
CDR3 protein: ASRTGGSGTEAF

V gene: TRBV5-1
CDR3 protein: ASTVGQGGTEAF

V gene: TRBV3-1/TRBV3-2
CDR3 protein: ASTQSFPQGIY

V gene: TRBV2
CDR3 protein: ASSVASSTDTQY

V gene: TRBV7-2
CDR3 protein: ASRADGGYEQY

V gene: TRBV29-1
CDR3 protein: SVAGGYGYT

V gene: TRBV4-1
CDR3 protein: ASSQATANYGYT

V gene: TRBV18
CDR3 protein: ASSQQSDTGELF

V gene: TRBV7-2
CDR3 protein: ASSIGSRNTEAF

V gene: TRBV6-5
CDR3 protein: ASSYSSPGGNTEAF

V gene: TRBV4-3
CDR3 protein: ASSQGAGGSAEAF

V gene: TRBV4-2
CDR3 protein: ASSQDPQGGVNTEAF

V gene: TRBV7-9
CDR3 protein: ASSLQEGTNSPLH

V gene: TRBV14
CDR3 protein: ASSQFSGREETQY

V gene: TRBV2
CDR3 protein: ASSAEQGSVYEQF

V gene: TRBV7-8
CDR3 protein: ASSLGAGNSNQPQH

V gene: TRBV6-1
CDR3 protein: ASSEEPGTGWRKAGELF

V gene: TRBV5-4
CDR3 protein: ASSLSGQGATNEKLF

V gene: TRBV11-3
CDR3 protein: ASSFDRGLYNEQF

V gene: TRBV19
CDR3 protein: ASKGGSSGANVLT

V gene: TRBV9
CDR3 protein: ASSAAGGEGYT

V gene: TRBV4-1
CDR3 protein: ASSRREAGGPGSYNEQF

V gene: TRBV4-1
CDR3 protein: ASSPYASRGTEAF

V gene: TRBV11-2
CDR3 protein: ASSFTGGAYGYT

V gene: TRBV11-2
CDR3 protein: ASSSGQSSYNEQF

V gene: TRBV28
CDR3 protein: ASSRLTSAPMGSNEQF

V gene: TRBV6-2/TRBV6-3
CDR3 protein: ASSPKTGGNQPQH

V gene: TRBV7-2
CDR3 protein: ASSRSGGANNEQF

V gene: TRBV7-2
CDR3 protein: ASSPRHPNTEAF

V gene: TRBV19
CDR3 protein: ASSRTVSGNTIY

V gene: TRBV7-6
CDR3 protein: ASSSWTGEETQY

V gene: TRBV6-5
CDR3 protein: ASGGTELYGYT

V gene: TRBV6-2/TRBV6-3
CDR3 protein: ASSYDREIGTEAF

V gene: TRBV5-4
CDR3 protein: ASRPQGLKTEAF

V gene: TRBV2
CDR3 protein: ASSEDRNQPQH

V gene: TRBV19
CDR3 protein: ASKGDSSNQPQH

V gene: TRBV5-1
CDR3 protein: ASSLGGLAGPYNEQF

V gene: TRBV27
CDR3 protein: ASRVDQGSYNEQF

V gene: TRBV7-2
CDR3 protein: ASSSRDYLSEQY

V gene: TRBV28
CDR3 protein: ASSGPQWNGYT

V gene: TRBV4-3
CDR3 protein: ASSQDREVGGYT

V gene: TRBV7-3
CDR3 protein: ASSPQGPGGETQY

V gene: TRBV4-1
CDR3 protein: ASSLRGPNTEAF

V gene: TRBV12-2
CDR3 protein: ASRLARSALYGNTIY

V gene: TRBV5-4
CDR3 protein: ASSSGLAASTGELF